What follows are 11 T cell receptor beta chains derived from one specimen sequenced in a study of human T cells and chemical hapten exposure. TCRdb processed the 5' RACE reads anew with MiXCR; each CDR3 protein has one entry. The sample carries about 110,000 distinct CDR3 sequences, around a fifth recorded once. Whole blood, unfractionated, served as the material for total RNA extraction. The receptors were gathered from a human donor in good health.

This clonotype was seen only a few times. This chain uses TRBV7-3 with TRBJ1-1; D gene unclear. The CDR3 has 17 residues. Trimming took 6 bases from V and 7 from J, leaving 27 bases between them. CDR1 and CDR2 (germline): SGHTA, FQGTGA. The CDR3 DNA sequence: TGTGCCAGCAGTCCAGCGGGTAGGGCAGTCTTAACTGGTGAAGCTTTCTTT. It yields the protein CASSPAGRAVLTGEAFF.

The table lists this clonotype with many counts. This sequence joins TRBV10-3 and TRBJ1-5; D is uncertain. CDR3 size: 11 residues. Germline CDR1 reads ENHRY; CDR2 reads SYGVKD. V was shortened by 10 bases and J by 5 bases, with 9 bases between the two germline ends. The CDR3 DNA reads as TGTGCCAGCACCCCGGATCAGCCCCAGCATTTT. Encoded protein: CASTPDQPQHF.

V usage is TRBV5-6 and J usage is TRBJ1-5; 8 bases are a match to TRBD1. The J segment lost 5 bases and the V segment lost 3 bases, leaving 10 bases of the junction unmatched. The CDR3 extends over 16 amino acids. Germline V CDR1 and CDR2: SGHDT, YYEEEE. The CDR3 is CASSSRGRGAYQPQHF. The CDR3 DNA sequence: TGTGCCAGCAGCTCCAGGGGGCGAGGGGCCTATCAGCCCCAGCATTTT.

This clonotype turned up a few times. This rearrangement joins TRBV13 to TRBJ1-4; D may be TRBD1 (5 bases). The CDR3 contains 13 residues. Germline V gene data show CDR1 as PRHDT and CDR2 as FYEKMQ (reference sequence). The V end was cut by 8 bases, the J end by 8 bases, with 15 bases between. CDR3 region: CASRFRGGEKLFF. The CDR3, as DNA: TGTGCCAGCCGATTCCGTGGGGGAGAAAAACTGTTTTTT.

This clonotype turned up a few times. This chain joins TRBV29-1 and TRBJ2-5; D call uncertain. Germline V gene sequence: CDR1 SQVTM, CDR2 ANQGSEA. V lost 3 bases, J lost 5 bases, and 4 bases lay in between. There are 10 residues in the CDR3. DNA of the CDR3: TGCAGCGTTGACAGGGAGACCCAGTACTTC. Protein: CSVDRETQYF.

The CDR3 nucleotides read TGTGCCTGGACCGGAGGCCTTTACTACGAGCAGTACTTC. It translates to CAWTGGLYYEQYF. V is TRBV30 and J is TRBJ2-7, with a possible D match to TRBD2 (5 bases). This CDR3 is built from 13 residues. V was shortened by 4 bases and J by 3 bases, with 13 bases between the two germline ends. The germline CDR1 and CDR2 sequences are GTSNPN and SVGIG (reference sequence).

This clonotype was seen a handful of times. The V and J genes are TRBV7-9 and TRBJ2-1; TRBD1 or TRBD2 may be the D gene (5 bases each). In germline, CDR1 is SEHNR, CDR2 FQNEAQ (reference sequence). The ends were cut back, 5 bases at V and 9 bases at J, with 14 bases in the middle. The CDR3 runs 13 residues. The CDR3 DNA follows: TGTGCCAGCAGCGCCCCCGGGACGCCTGAGCAGTTCTTC. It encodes CASSAPGTPEQFF.

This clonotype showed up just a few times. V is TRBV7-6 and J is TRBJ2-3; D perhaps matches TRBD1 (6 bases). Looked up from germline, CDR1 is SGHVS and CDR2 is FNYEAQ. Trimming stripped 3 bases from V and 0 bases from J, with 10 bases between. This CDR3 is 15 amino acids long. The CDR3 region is CASSLGRGSTDTQYF. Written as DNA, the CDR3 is TGTGCCAGCAGCTTGGGCAGGGGTAGCACAGATACGCAGTATTTT.

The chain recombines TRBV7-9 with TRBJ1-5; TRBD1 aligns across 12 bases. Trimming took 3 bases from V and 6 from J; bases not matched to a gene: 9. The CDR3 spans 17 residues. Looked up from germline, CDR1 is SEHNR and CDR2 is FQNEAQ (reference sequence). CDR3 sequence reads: CASSFSAGTGGGQPQHF. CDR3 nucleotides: TGTGCCAGCAGCTTTAGTGCCGGGACAGGGGGCGGTCAGCCCCAGCATTTT.

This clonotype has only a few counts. For the CDR3, the DNA is TGTGCCAGCAGCTTTGAGAAGTCCCTGTACCAAGAGACCCAGTACTTC. As protein: CASSFEKSLYQETQYF. The chain carries TRBV7-4 and TRBJ2-5; D call uncertain. CDR3 size: 16 residues. Trimming took off 3 bases at V and 0 bases at J, with 14 bases between the two ends. Germline CDR1 and CDR2: SGHVT and SQSDAQ.

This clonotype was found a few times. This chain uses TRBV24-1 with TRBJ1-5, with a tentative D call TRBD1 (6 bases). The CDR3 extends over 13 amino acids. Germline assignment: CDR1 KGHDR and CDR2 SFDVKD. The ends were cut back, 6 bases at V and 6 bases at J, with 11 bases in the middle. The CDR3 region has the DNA TGTGCCACCAGTTCGGGGGGGCCTCAGCCCCAGCATTTT. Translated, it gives CATSSGGPQPQHF.